The present T cell receptor beta chain was sequenced within a study of blood T cell repertoires in COVID-19 (dated by TCRdb to about 2020). Regarding the research as a whole: Collaborator samples came from the United States, Italy and Spain and covered acute and convalescent phases of COVID-19. The prospective study material was composed of cDNA or gDNA derived from T cells, B-cell-depleted T cells, or PBMCs. The dataset comprised deeply sampled blood TCRbeta repertoires from subjects exposed to, actively infected with, or recovered from COVID-19. A freely available public database, intended as a resource for researchers studying the immune response to SARS-CoV-2, is where the repertoires were released. The samples were drawn from two sources: the first 160 participants of the ongoing ImmuneRACE study, and some 1,300 subjects contributed by 6 global collaborators. Sample metadata almost always included a de-identified subject ID, COVID-19 status, age in years and sex. Where available, HLA class I and class II types were obtained from metadata supplied by the sample provider rather than from assay-based typing.

TCRbeta CDR3 regions were amplified from genomic DNA by means of the immunoSEQ Assay, a bias-controlled multiplex PCR. Per the source publication's procedure: The number of nucleated cells in each sample was estimated by amplification of reference gene primers within the assay. Sequence reads were collapsed and filtered to measure the absolute abundance of every unique TCRbeta CDR3 rearrangement. For each sample, productive Simpson clonality was calculated by taking the square root of Simpson's diversity index across productive rearrangements. Sourced from immuneACCESS, this table was stored by TCRdb with only in-frame sequences that have V and J called. A share of the clones is absent; for the studies checked, an unresolved V gene accounts for under half, and the remainder has no known explanation. Clonal size and the V and J genes are those of that table, whereas D and trimming came from the DNA. For this sample the table gives over 200,000 clones, of which about 89% were detected only once. Of the sample, less than 3% is held by the ten largest clones.

Collaborating institutions collected whole blood in K2EDTA tubes following their own protocols. For TCRbeta analysis, collaborator samples were shipped as frozen whole blood, as isolated PBMCs, or as DNA extracted from either sample type. Of note for this clone: Its antigen is not yet known. No quality values exist for individual bases; no much larger clone is one base distant.

For CDR1 and CDR2, the germline V gene lists SGHTA and FQGTGA. At the junction V is shortened by 5 bases and J by 4 bases; bases outside the gene matches: 7. Measured from the cysteine to the phenylalanine, the CDR3 is 15 residues long. The entry retains the CDR3 DNA only, 45 bases that are in frame from base 1. Summary of the overall study and its limitations: How much clinical and demographic metadata was included differed by source and by participant, and the metadata was provided uncurated.

This receptor was obtained from a woman aged 45-65 years with acute or convalescent COVID-19. The specimen sequenced was peripheral blood. The sequence is built from TRBV7-3 and TRBJ2-2, with 7 junctional bases fitting TRBD2. The CDR3 is CASSPLGGSTGELFF. The DNA sequence is TGTGCCAGCAGCCCCCTGGGAGGGTCCACCGGGGAGCTGTTTTTT.